The clone carrying this TCR beta chain was counted between two and nine times. The sample comes from a study of response to subunit inactivated influenza vaccine. In TCRdb, the RT-PCR reads were re-called with MiXCR into one record per CDR3 protein. The table shows about 190,000 distinct CDR3 sequences, with 14% occurring only once. J gave up 0 bases and V 1 base, and 9 bases lay outside the gene matches. Germline V gene lookup returns CDR1 DFQATT and CDR2 SNEGSKA (reference sequence). The CDR3 length is 17 residues. Sequenced material: CD8+ T cells sorted from PBMCs, taken less than 6 days after vaccination. This chain joins TRBV20-1 and TRBJ1-1, with TRBD1 matching over 9 bases. This sequence originates from a man over 45 who received an inactivated influenza vaccine. The CDR3 DNA sequence: TGCAGTGCTAGAGGCCGCGGGACAGGGAACATGAACACTGAAGCTTTCTTT. The encoded protein is CSARGRGTGNMNTEAFF.